The 13 T cell receptor beta chains listed next were all sequenced from one sample in a study of blood T cell repertoires in COVID-19. Clones were sequenced by immunoSEQ multiplex PCR, and TCRdb holds only the in-frame ones, with some missing. Of fewer than 200,000 clones in the sample, approximately 80% were seen once. Sample: PBMCs or T cells enriched from blood (not recorded which). The receptors shown here come from a woman aged 60-75 years with acute COVID-19.

The rearrangement uses TRBV10-3 and TRBJ2-4, with 14 bases lining up with TRBD2. The CDR3 loop spans 16 amino acids. The V gene end was trimmed by 2 bases and the J gene end by 8 bases; junction bases not matched to a gene: 5. Looked up from germline, CDR1 is ENHRY and CDR2 is SYGVKD. CDR3 sequence reads: CAISEGTSGSGDIQYF. The CDR3 DNA sequence: TGTGCCATCAGTGAGGGGACTAGCGGGAGTGGTGACATTCAGTACTTC.

This clone was detected a few times. This chain connects TRBV5-8 to TRBJ2-7; TRBD2 matches 14 bases. With 3 bases clipped from V and 4 bases from J, the junction kept 6 bases outside the gene matches. CDR1 and CDR2 from the germline V gene are SGHTS and YDEGEE. This CDR3 has 16 amino acids. The CDR3 reads CASSWGTSGSTYEQYF. CDR3 bases: TGTGCCAGCAGCTGGGGGACTAGCGGGAGTACGTACGAGCAGTACTTC. Filled out from reference TRBV5-8 and TRBJ2-7, the complete variable domain reads EAGVTQSPTHLIKTRGQQATLRCSPISGHTSVYWYQQALGLGLQFLLWYDEGEERNRGNFPPRFSGRQFPNYSSELNVNALELEDSALYLCASSWGTSGSTYEQYFGPGTRLTVT.

To note about this clone: This specimen includes other DNA sequences encoding the same CDR3. The chain is built from TRBV28 and TRBJ1-2, with D hard to call. Trimming removed 6 bases at V and 4 bases at J, with 9 bases between. Germline V lookup: CDR1 MDHEN, CDR2 SYDVKM. CDR3 length: 12 amino acids. CDR3 in amino acids: CASRAVSYGYTF. The CDR3 region has the DNA TGTGCCAGCAGGGCGGTGTCCTATGGCTACACCTTC.

V gene TRBV30 combines with J gene TRBJ1-3; D perhaps matches TRBD1 (6 bases). Germline values: CDR1 GTSNPN, CDR2 SVGIG (reference sequence). This CDR3 comprises 15 residues. Trimming took off 1 base at V and 0 bases at J, with 10 bases between the two ends. In DNA form, the CDR3 reads TGTGCCTGGAGTGGAGACAGGACCTCTGGAAACACCATATATTTT. The encoded protein is CAWSGDRTSGNTIYF.

A note on this clone: The junction differs from germline at one of its ends, possibly a read error. V is TRBV27 and J is TRBJ1-6; no definite D call. Germline CDR1 is MNHEY and CDR2 is SMNVEV (reference sequence). CDR3 length equals 15 residues. This CDR3 is CASSLEGLYNSPPHF. In DNA form, the CDR3 reads TGTGCCAGCAGTTTAGAGGGTCTCTATAATTCACCCCCCCACTTT.

This chain connects TRBV30 to TRBJ1-1; 7 bases agree with TRBD1. Trimming at V came to 2 bases and at J to 0 bases, leaving 9 bases not matched to a gene. The CDR3 spans 16 residues. The germline V gene has CDR1 GTSNPN and CDR2 SVGIG (reference sequence). CDR3 sequence (DNA): TGTGCCTGGAGTCTGGGTGACAGGGCCATGAACACTGAAGCTTTCTTT. Protein: CAWSLGDRAMNTEAFF.

The V and J genes are TRBV6-5 and TRBJ1-1; 7 nucleotides agree with TRBD1. Germline V lookup: CDR1 MNHEY, CDR2 SVGAGI. Losses at the gene ends were 9 bases for V and 1 base for J; bases not matched to a gene: 11. The CDR3 extends over 15 amino acids. As DNA, the CDR3 is TGTGCCAGTCCATCGAGGGGGCGGACGAACACTGAAGCTTTCTTT. It specifies CASPSRGRTNTEAFF.

The gene calls are TRBV4-1 and TRBJ1-2; D is possibly TRBD1 (5 bases). This CDR3 has 15 amino acids. Trimming stripped 0 bases from V and 2 bases from J, with 10 bases between. CDR1 is MGHRA, CDR2 YSYEKL, per germline. The CDR3 region is CASSQDGANNYGYTF. CDR3 DNA sequence: TGCGCCAGCAGCCAAGATGGGGCCAACAACTATGGCTACACCTTC.

The chain employs TRBV21-1 and TRBJ1-6. TRBV21-1 is a documented pseudogene. CDR3 length: 11 amino acids. CDR3 in amino acids: CASSKERGVNF. Written as DNA, the CDR3 is TGTGCCAGCAGCAAAGAGAGAGGAGTAAACTTT.

This rearrangement joins TRBV7-2 to TRBJ2-1; TRBD1 matches at 9 bases. This CDR3 comprises 17 residues. The V gene's germline CDR1 is SGHTA and CDR2 FQGNSA. V gave up 2 bases and J gave up 3 bases; unmatched junction bases: 8. The CDR3 loop is CASSLNNPGQGYNEQFF. DNA for the CDR3: TGTGCCAGCAGCTTAAATAATCCGGGACAGGGCTACAATGAGCAGTTCTTC.

The gene calls are TRBV6-6 and TRBJ1-6; 9 nucleotides line up with TRBD1. CDR1 is MNHNY and CDR2 is SVGAGI in the germline V gene (reference sequence). The CDR3 covers 15 residues. V shed 2 bases, J shed 10 bases, and the junction held 6 bases outside the gene matches. DNA of the CDR3: TGTGCCAGCAGTTACGTGGGGACAGGGCAGTCACCCCTCCACTTT. Amino acids: CASSYVGTGQSPLHF.

In this sample, this clone turned up a few times. The chain recombines TRBV5-1 with TRBJ2-1; 9 nucleotides line up with TRBD1. V was pared by 4 bases and J by 6 bases, with 5 bases of the junction left unmatched. The CDR3 has 14 residues. Germline V gene lookup returns CDR1 SGHRS and CDR2 YFSETQ. The CDR3 spells CASSAGQGINEQFF. CDR3 in DNA: TGCGCCAGCAGCGCGGGACAGGGAATCAATGAGCAGTTCTTC.

The rearrangement uses TRBV7-6 and TRBJ2-3, with D possibly TRBD2 on 5 matching bases. The CDR3 is made up of 16 amino acids. The germline CDR1 and CDR2 sequences are SGHVS and FNYEAQ. Trimming shortened V by 1 base and J by 3 bases, and 14 bases separated the two germline ends. CDR3 protein: CASSLEASTITDTQYF. CDR3 bases: TGTGCCAGCAGCTTAGAGGCTAGCACCATAACAGATACGCAGTATTTT.